This T cell receptor (beta chain) was found in a study of cytomegalovirus exposure and HLA in healthy donors. The study, taken as a whole, reports: Reported findings show TCR beta sequences accurately forecast HLA-A and HLA-B alleles in most subjects. A highly shared variant cluster was judged a likely technical artifact. In vitro data verified three CMV-associated chains as specific for CMV antigens.

Remarks on this clone: Its cognate antigen is unknown.

Researchers ran the PCR with 60 Vbeta and 13 Jbeta primers. Produced via immunoSEQ multiplex PCR; TCRdb's table is partial and in-frame only. There are more than 95,000 clones in the sample; around 78% occur only once, and 5.5% to 8% lies in the top ten. The germline V gene has CDR1 WSHSY and CDR2 SAAADI. J gave up 0 bases and V 11 bases, and 13 bases lay outside the gene matches. The CDR3 has 15 amino acids. The sequence was obtained from a woman in her forties in good health and CMV-seronegative. The chain couples TRBV10-2 to TRBJ2-7; TRBD1 matches 7 bases. The sample was PBMCs. Here the CDR3 reads CACADPGQLSYEQYF. CDR3 DNA sequence: TGCGCCTGCGCCGATCCGGGACAGCTCTCCTACGAGCAGTACTTC.